Listed here are 16 T cell receptor delta chains from one sample, sequenced in a study of Vδ1+ human thymocytes. General study points: Thymic TRG and TRD repertoires appeared highly polyclonal.

Extracted RNA was reverse transcribed into cDNA. CDR3 amplicons came from multiplex PCR with pooled V-gene forward and constant-region reverse primers. TCRdb applied CATT to the multiplex PCR reads for clone calling. The table has around 56,000 delta-chain clones, approximately 15% seen once. Their antigen targets remain unknown. The specimen was Vdelta1+ gamma-delta thymocytes from the thymus. Subset meaning: FACS-sorted CD3+ TCRalphabeta- TCRVdelta1+ TCRVdelta2- thymocytes. These receptors were collected from a girl in the first two years of life who had congenital heart surgery.

The chain uses TRDV1 and TRDJ1; 13 bases are shared with TRDD3. The CDR3 contains 19 residues. CDR1 is TSWWSYY and CDR2 is QGS in the germline V gene. V shed 2 bases, J shed 7 bases, and the junction held 16 bases outside the gene matches. The CDR3 DNA reads as TGTGCTCTTGGGGAAATACCGCCCCTACTGGGGGATACGCGCCCTAAACTCATCTTT. This translates into CALGEIPPLLGDTRPKLIF.

Only a few counts were recorded for this clone. This chain uses TRDV1 with TRDJ1; possibly TRDD3 for D (6 bases). The CDR3 contains 22 residues. V gave up 0 bases and J gave up 0 bases, with 29 bases separating them. Looked up from germline, CDR1 is TSWWSYY and CDR2 is QGS. The CDR3 spells CALGELVSGDCRGDWYTDKLIF. DNA for the CDR3: TGTGCTCTTGGGGAACTGGTCAGTGGGGACTGCCGGGGGGACTGGTACACCGATAAACTCATCTTT.

This clone was detected only a few times. The J gene is TRDJ1, the V gene TRDV1; 9 bases map to TRDD3. J gave up 0 bases and V 2 bases, and 13 bases lay outside the gene matches. This CDR3 spans 19 amino acids. Germline V lookup: CDR1 TSWWSYY, CDR2 QGS. The CDR3 is CALGEEVEGPGGYTDKLIF. DNA of the CDR3: TGTGCTCTTGGGGAAGAGGTCGAGGGTCCTGGGGGATACACCGATAAACTCATCTTT.

This clone has a handful of counts. The chain has TRDV1 and TRDJ1, with D possibly being TRDD2 (8 bases). V lost 3 bases and J 0 bases, leaving 41 bases between the germline ends. CDR1 is TSWWSYY, CDR2 QGS, per germline. The CDR3 covers 25 residues. Here the CDR3 reads CALGDIRPTFLAGGLNHPYTDKLIF. CDR3 bases: TGTGCTCTTGGGGACATCAGACCTACCTTCCTAGCTGGGGGGTTGAACCACCCGTACACCGATAAACTCATCTTT.

This clone has just a few counts. The rearrangement links TRDV1 to TRDJ1; 8 bases map to TRDD3. The CDR3 covers 18 residues. Germline CDR1 TSWWSYY, CDR2 QGS. V gave up 0 bases and J gave up 0 bases; unmatched junction bases: 9. The CDR3 nucleotides are TGTGCTCTTGGGGAACTACCCACTGGGGGGGACAACACCGATAAACTCATCTTT. This sequence encodes CALGELPTGGDNTDKLIF.

A few counts support this clone. The gene calls are TRDV1 and TRDJ1; a weak D match, TRDD3 (5 bases). V was clipped by 0 bases and J by 10 bases, with 21 bases between them. CDR3 length: 16 residues. Germline V gene lookup returns CDR1 TSWWSYY and CDR2 QGS. CDR3 loop: CALGELGARGSRGLIF. In DNA, the CDR3 is TGTGCTCTTGGGGAACTAGGAGCCCGGGGGTCCCGAGGACTCATCTTT.

A note on this clone: At one of its ends the junction is not consistent with the germline gene, which may arise from a read error. Other DNA sequences from this sample encode an identical CDR3 as well. The V gene is TRAV29/DV5, the J gene TRDJ1, with TRDD3 matching 11 bases. The germline CDR1 and CDR2 sequences are NSMFDY and ISSIKDK. The CDR3 is made up of 19 amino acids. Here the CDR3 DNA reads TGTGCCGCAAGCGGGGTACCGCTGGGGGATACTGGCTACACCGATAAACTCATCTTT. Translating gives CAASGVPLGDTGYTDKLIF.

This clone rates as medium-sized (0.01 to 0.1%). The chain carries TRDV2 and TRDJ4, with TRDD3 matching 12 bases. The CDR3 is 19 amino acids. Germline V gives CDR1 GEAIGNYY, CDR2 EKD. V trimming: 5 bases; J trimming: 0 bases; junction bases outside the gene matches: 18. The CDR3 protein is CACAPRELGDTGYARPLIF. The DNA of the CDR3 is TGTGCCTGTGCCCCCCGGGAACTGGGGGATACCGGCTATGCCAGACCCCTGATCTTT.

This clone was observed a handful of times. The chain links TRDV1 to TRDJ1, with TRDD2 matching 9 bases. The CDR3 extends over 19 amino acids. Germline assignment: CDR1 TSWWSYY and CDR2 QGS. The trim removed 2 bases at V and 8 bases at J, leaving 21 bases unmatched. CDR3 in amino acids: CALGEGPAFLLSGERKLIF. For the CDR3, the DNA is TGTGCTCTTGGGGAAGGACCCGCCTTCCTACTCAGCGGGGAGCGAAAACTCATCTTT.

This chain joins TRDV1 and TRDJ1, with 13 bases fitting TRDD3. V shed 0 bases, J shed 2 bases, and the junction held 9 bases outside the gene matches. The germline CDR1 and CDR2 sequences are TSWWSYY and QGS. There are 19 residues in the CDR3. DNA for the CDR3: TGTGCTCTTGGGGAACTTGGCGCACTGGGGGATACGGGGACCGATAAACTCATCTTT. It specifies CALGELGALGDTGTDKLIF.

In the case of this clone: Because the CDR3's place on the DNA is in doubt, the DNA is left out and the CDR3 is given as listed by TCRdb. The chain has TRAV29/DV5 and TRDJ1; the table's D gene call, TRDD3, was not cross checked with the DNA. The CDR3 extends over 23 residues, inclusive of both ends. The germline V gene has CDR1 NSMFDY and CDR2 ISSIKDK. The CDR3: CSVLLCGKFCLREPIPYTDKLIF.

This clone has only a few counts. The rearrangement uses TRDV1 and TRDJ1, with 8 positions matching TRDD3. The J segment lost 0 bases and the V segment lost 3 bases, leaving 15 bases of the junction unmatched. This CDR3 region has 19 residues. In germline, CDR1 is TSWWSYY, CDR2 QGS. CDR3 residues: CALGEFPIHWGSYTDKLIF. The CDR3 DNA is TGTGCTCTTGGGGAGTTCCCGATCCACTGGGGGTCCTACACCGATAAACTCATCTTT.

This chain uses TRDV1 with TRDJ1; the match to TRDD3 covers 9 bases. After removal of 0 bases from V and 3 bases from J, the junction contained 11 bases not matched to a gene. The CDR3 contains 18 residues. The germline V gene has CDR1 TSWWSYY and CDR2 QGS. In DNA form, the CDR3 reads TGTGCTCTTGGGGAACTCCCCTTTTTTACTGGGGGAGCCGATAAACTCATCTTT. Protein: CALGELPFFTGGADKLIF.

This clone turned up a few times. The chain employs TRDV1 and TRDJ1; D perhaps matches TRDD3 (6 bases). CDR1 and CDR2 from the germline V gene are TSWWSYY and QGS. V lost 7 bases, J lost 2 bases, and 26 bases lay in between. The CDR3 has 18 amino acids. CDR3 sequence: CALVEFFLGPPRTDKLIF. In DNA, the CDR3 is TGTGCTCTTGTTGAATTCTTTCTGGGGCCTCCCCGTACCGATAAACTCATCTTT.

This clone occurred a few times. A much larger clonotype is one base distant, so this may be a read error. This sequence joins TRDV2 and TRDJ1; 9 nucleotides line up with TRDD3. The CDR3 is 17 amino acids. The V gene end was trimmed by 1 base and the J gene end by 3 bases; junction bases not matched to a gene: 11. From germline, CDR1 is GEAIGNYY and CDR2 EKD. The DNA of the CDR3 is TGTGCCTGTGACACTCCGTACTGGGGGACACACGCCGATAAACTCATCTTT. Amino acid sequence: CACDTPYWGTHADKLIF.

The chain employs TRDV1 and TRDJ1, with 9 bases matching TRDD3. J was trimmed by 0 bases and V by 1 base; bases with no gene match: 24. Germline lookup yields CDR1 TSWWSYY and CDR2 QGS. The CDR3 extends over 23 amino acids. Here the CDR3 reads CALGEPWSVLGGILPSYTDKLIF. The CDR3 bases are TGTGCTCTTGGGGAACCCTGGTCCGTCCTAGGGGGGATACTCCCTTCGTACACCGATAAACTCATCTTT.